One and the same sample provided the 5 T cell receptor beta chains below, sequenced in a study of blood T cell repertoires in COVID-19. Assay: immunoSEQ multiplex PCR; the TCRdb copy retains only in-frame clones and omits some. This table holds under 250,000 clones, approximately 87% found once. Source material: peripheral blood. These receptors all come from a woman between 65 and 79 years old with active or convalescent COVID-19.

V and J are TRBV10-1 and TRBJ2-1; 8 positions agree with TRBD2. Unmatched junction bases numbered 4, after V lost 0 bases and J lost 0 bases. This CDR3 has 17 residues. CDR1 is WNHNN, CDR2 SYGVQD, per germline (reference sequence). The CDR3 coding sequence is TGCGCCAGCAGTGAGTCAAGGGGGACTAGCTCCTACAATGAGCAGTTCTTC. Residues: CASSESRGTSSYNEQFF.

This clone was detected only a few times. This chain links TRBV5-6 with TRBJ2-7; TRBD1 is a possible D gene (6 bases). Trimming cost V 0 bases and J 5 bases, with 12 bases left between them. CDR1 is SGHDT and CDR2 is YYEEEE in the germline V gene. This CDR3 spans 14 amino acids. The CDR3 DNA is TGTGCCAGCAGCTTGGCAAGGCAGGGGCACGAGCAGTACTTC. Translated: CASSLARQGHEQYF. Supplemented by reference TRBV5-6 and TRBJ2-7, the full variable domain reads DAGVTQSPTHLIKTRGQQVTLRCSPKSGHDTVSWYQQALGQGPQFIFQYYEEEERQRGNFPDRFSGHQFPNYSSELNVNALLLGDSALYLCASSLARQGHEQYFGPGTRLTVT.

The chain has TRBV18 and TRBJ2-7; D not resolved. In germline, CDR1 is KGHSH, CDR2 LQKENI. V was pared by 5 bases and J by 0 bases, with 8 bases between. The CDR3 is made up of 13 amino acids. The CDR3 sequence: CASSSRISYEQYF. The CDR3 region has the DNA TGTGCCAGCTCATCCAGGATCTCCTACGAGCAGTACTTC. Looking up the rest from reference TRBV18 and TRBJ2-7 gives the full variable domain: NAGVMQNPRHLVRRRGQEARLRCSPMKGHSHVYWYRQLPEEGLKFMVYLQKENIIDESGMPKERFSAEFPKEGPSILRIQQVVRGDSAAYFCASSSRISYEQYFGPGTRLTVT.

The chain links TRBV11-2 to TRBJ1-1; weak D call: TRBD1 (6 bases). Per germline, CDR1 SGHAT and CDR2 FQNNGV. Trimming took 3 bases from V and 0 from J, leaving 11 bases between them. The CDR3 spans 15 residues. CDR3 protein: CASSFSGGLNTEAFF. The DNA for the CDR3 is TGTGCCAGCAGCTTTTCGGGGGGCCTGAACACTGAAGCTTTCTTT. The full variable domain, with the rest looked up from reference TRBV11-2 and TRBJ1-1, is EAGVAQSPRYKIIEKRQSVAFWCNPISGHATLYWYQQILGQGPKLLIQFQNNGVVDDSQLPKDRFSAERLKGVDSTLKIQPAKLEDSAVYLCASSFSGGLNTEAFFGQGTRLTVV.

The chain employs TRBV28 and TRBJ2-1; weak D call: TRBD2 (6 bases). This CDR3 has 16 residues. Germline values: CDR1 MDHEN, CDR2 SYDVKM. Trimming left V 4 bases short and J 5 bases short, with 18 bases between. The CDR3 DNA reads TGTGCCAGCAGTTACTATAGCGGCGGGTACAACAATGAGCAGTTCTTC. It encodes CASSYYSGGYNNEQFF.